This passage covers 24 T cell receptor beta chains from one sample sequenced in a study of monozygotic twins with inflammatory bowel disease. TCRdb re-called the 5' RACE reads, yielding one record per CDR3 amino acid sequence without DNA. This repertoire includes around 210,000 distinct CDR3 sequences. Material: blood. The receptor set was obtained from a human donor with ulcerative colitis or Crohn's disease, or a healthy co-twin of an affected twin (not recorded which).

The CDR3 region is CASSGQTGTGEQYF. The chain links TRBV5-1 to TRBJ2-7; lacking DNA, the TRBD1 call made by TCRdb goes unchecked. The V gene's germline CDR1 is SGHRS and CDR2 YFSETQ. There are 14 residues in the CDR3.

The chain combines TRBV11-2 with TRBJ2-2; TCRdb's D gene call, TRBD1, goes unchecked for lack of DNA. The germline V gene encodes CDR1 SGHAT and CDR2 FQNNGV. The CDR3 loop spans 14 amino acids. CDR3 residues: CASSLTRDTGELFF.

The CDR3 here is CASSQAFGLAGNTGELFF. The rearrangement joins TRBV4-2 to TRBJ2-2; without DNA, the TCRdb call of TRBD2 cannot be checked. The CDR3 runs to 18 residues. Germline V gene lookup returns CDR1 LGHNA and CDR2 YNFKEQ.

V is TRBV2 and J is TRBJ1-5; TCRdb reports TRBD1, a call that lacks DNA to check it against. Germline V gene data show CDR1 as SNHLY and CDR2 as FYNNEI. This CDR3 spans 15 amino acids. The CDR3 loop reads CASRSGDLVNQPQHF.

The V call is TRBV18, the J call TRBJ2-7. The CDR3 is made up of 13 amino acids. Germline CDR1 reads KGHSH; CDR2 reads LQKENI. CDR3 region: CASSPDSSYEQYF. Full variable domain (rest looked up from reference TRBV18 and TRBJ2-7): NAGVMQNPRHLVRRRGQEARLRCSPMKGHSHVYWYRQLPEEGLKFMVYLQKENIIDESGMPKERFSAEFPKEGPSILRIQQVVRGDSAAYFCASSPDSSYEQYFGPGTRLTVT.

V and J are TRBV4-2 and TRBJ2-3; TCRdb indicates TRBD1, and absent DNA this call remains unverified. The CDR3 contains 16 residues. Germline CDR1 reads LGHNA; CDR2 reads YNFKEQ. CDR3: CASSPQGGRGTDTQYF.

The rearrangement joins TRBV14 to TRBJ2-1. Germline V gene lookup returns CDR1 SGHDN and CDR2 FVKESK. The CDR3 runs 15 residues. The CDR3 spells CASSLGSRSYNEQFF.

The V call is TRBV11-1, the J call TRBJ2-7. Germline CDR1 reads SGHAT; CDR2 reads FQDESV (reference sequence). This CDR3 comprises 13 residues. This chain's CDR3 is CASSPSIYYEQYF.

The chain is built from TRBV28 and TRBJ1-5; the TRBD1 assignment by TCRdb is unverifiable without DNA. The germline V gene has CDR1 MDHEN and CDR2 SYDVKM. This CDR3 contains 15 residues. CDR3 amino acids: CASSFDRVANQPQHF.

This CDR3 reads CATSDQREETGELFF. The chain couples TRBV24-1 to TRBJ2-2; there is no DNA to check the TCRdb D call of TRBD2. Germline CDR1 KGHDR, CDR2 SFDVKD. The CDR3 contains 15 residues.

This chain joins TRBV4-1 and TRBJ1-6. The CDR3 contains 16 residues. The germline V gene encodes CDR1 MGHRA and CDR2 YSYEKL. CDR3 sequence: CASSQDSQHRHSPLHF.

The chain links TRBV4-1 to TRBJ1-2. Germline CDR1 reads MGHRA; CDR2 reads YSYEKL. This CDR3 spans 15 amino acids. CDR3 region: CASSQDSYGNYGYTF.

V gene TRBV15 combines with J gene TRBJ1-2; TCRdb outputs TRBD1, but without DNA this stays unchecked. From germline, CDR1 is LNHNV and CDR2 YYDKDF (reference sequence). This CDR3 contains 12 residues. CDR3 region: CATSRRGSGYTF.

The chain combines TRBV30 with TRBJ1-4. CDR3 length: 13 amino acids. CDR1 GTSNPN and CDR2 SVGIG come from the germline V gene (reference sequence). The CDR3 spells CAWRGQVGEKLFF.

J is TRBJ2-3 and V is TRBV18. The CDR3 has 14 residues. In germline, CDR1 is KGHSH, CDR2 LQKENI. The chain's CDR3 is CASSLSPSTDTQYF. The full variable domain, in which reference TRBV18 and TRBJ2-3 provide the parts outside the CDR3, is NAGVMQNPRHLVRRRGQEARLRCSPMKGHSHVYWYRQLPEEGLKFMVYLQKENIIDESGMPKERFSAEFPKEGPSILRIQQVVRGDSAAYFCASSLSPSTDTQYFGPGTRLTVL.

This chain connects TRBV28 to TRBJ2-3; with no DNA, the TCRdb D assignment of TRBD2 cannot be verified. The germline gives CDR1 MDHEN, CDR2 SYDVKM. CDR3 length: 15 amino acids. The CDR3 here is CASAGDLTTWDTQYF.

CDR3 region: CASSQDVVTLSLDTEAFF. This chain joins TRBV4-2 and TRBJ1-1. Germline V gene lookup returns CDR1 LGHNA and CDR2 YNFKEQ. The CDR3 spans 18 residues.

The CDR3 loop is CASSYSANYETQYF. V and J are TRBV6-5 and TRBJ2-5. CDR3 length equals 14 residues. CDR1 is MNHEY, CDR2 SVGAGI, per germline.

The V gene is TRBV18, the J gene TRBJ2-2. Germline values: CDR1 KGHSH, CDR2 LQKENI. The CDR3 runs to 16 residues. The CDR3 loop reads CASSPTGAEGTGELFF.

The chain joins TRBV6-1 to TRBJ1-2; with no DNA, the TCRdb D assignment of TRBD1 cannot be verified. The CDR3 is made up of 14 amino acids. Per germline, CDR1 MNHNS and CDR2 SASEGT. The CDR3 reads CASTPGQGGYGYTF.

The J gene is TRBJ2-5, the V gene TRBV20-1; the TCRdb D gene call, TRBD1, has no DNA to confirm it. This CDR3 region has 16 residues. CDR1 is DFQATT, CDR2 SNEGSKA, per germline (reference sequence). The CDR3 reads CSAFKPPGQGGKTQYF.

V usage is TRBV27 and J usage is TRBJ1-6. The length of the CDR3 is 14 residues. Germline V CDR1 and CDR2: MNHEY, SMNVEV (reference sequence). CDR3: CASSPREGRSPLHF.

J is TRBJ1-4 and V is TRBV29-1; TCRdb returns TRBD1, unconfirmable since there is no DNA. The germline gives CDR1 SQVTM, CDR2 ANQGSEA. This CDR3 spans 12 amino acids. Here the CDR3 reads CSVRGANEKLFF.

The J gene is TRBJ1-2, the V gene TRBV12-3 or TRBV12-4; TCRdb gives TRBD1 as the D gene, but with no DNA this cannot be confirmed. The CDR3 has 14 amino acids. CDR3 region: CASNPLGVPNGYTF.